Each of the 9 T cell receptor beta chains below was sequenced from the same sample in a study of cytomegalovirus exposure and HLA in healthy donors. The PCR was carried out with 60 Vbeta primers and 13 Jbeta primers. TCRdb keeps only in-frame clones here, not all; method: immunoSEQ multiplex PCR. Of about 100,000 clones listed, about 81% are singletons. Input material: PBMCs. These receptors were obtained from a man between 45 and 60 years old in good health and CMV-seronegative.

V and J are TRBV6-5 and TRBJ2-1; TRBD2 aligns across 10 bases. This CDR3 is 16 amino acids long. Germline V lookup: CDR1 MNHEY, CDR2 SVGAGI. Trimming cost V 2 bases and J 3 bases; bases outside gene matches: 4. DNA of the CDR3: TGTGCCAGCAGTTACACCCTAGCGGGGGTCTACAATGAGCAGTTCTTC. It translates to CASSYTLAGVYNEQFF.

The V gene is TRBV27, the J gene TRBJ1-4; 8 nucleotides line up with TRBD1. From germline, CDR1 is MNHEY and CDR2 SMNVEV (reference sequence). V lost 3 bases to trimming and J lost 8 bases; unmatched junction nucleotides: 8. The CDR3 has 15 amino acids. For the CDR3, the DNA is TGTGCCAGCAGTTTGATTACAGGGGGTAGCGAAAAACTGTTTTTT. Protein: CASSLITGGSEKLFF. The complete variable domain, with remaining parts taken from reference TRBV27 and TRBJ1-4, reads EAQVTQNPRYLITVTGKKLTVTCSQNMNHEYMSWYRQDPGLGLRQIYYSMNVEVTDKGDVPEGYKVSRKEKRNFPLILESPSPNQTSLYFCASSLITGGSEKLFFGSGTQLSVL.

This chain links TRBV19 with TRBJ2-6, with D perhaps matching TRBD1 (5 bases). Looked up from germline, CDR1 is LNHDA and CDR2 is SQIVND (reference sequence). This CDR3 spans 14 amino acids. Trimming pared 2 bases from V and 5 bases from J, leaving 7 bases between. The CDR3 DNA reads as TGTGCCAGTAGTATACAGGGTCGGGCCAACGTCCTGACTTTC. It translates to CASSIQGRANVLTF.

The J gene is TRBJ2-1, the V gene TRBV29-1, with a weak D call TRBD2 (6 bases). In germline, CDR1 is SQVTM, CDR2 ANQGSEA. The CDR3 has 14 residues. Trimming cost V 3 bases and J 8 bases, with 17 bases left between them. The chain's CDR3 is CSVDRTSRRDEQFF. CDR3 bases: TGCAGCGTTGATAGGACGAGCCGGAGGGATGAGCAGTTCTTC.

This chain connects TRBV2 to TRBJ2-1; 7 bases fit TRBD2. Trimming took 4 bases from V and 6 from J; bases not matched to a gene: 12. The CDR3 spans 16 residues. Germline V CDR1 and CDR2: SNHLY, FYNNEI. The CDR3 nucleotides are TGTGCCAGCAGTGGAACTAGCGTAGTAGGGGCCAATGAGCAGTTCTTC. It specifies CASSGTSVVGANEQFF.

The chain links TRBV23-1 to TRBJ2-7; 10 nucleotides line up with TRBD2. TRBV23-1 is an open reading frame whose function is uncertain. The CDR3 is made up of 20 amino acids. V gave up 0 bases and J gave up 3 bases; unmatched junction bases: 17. The CDR3 region has the DNA TGCGCCAGCAGTCAATCGAGCCATCCCCATTGCTCTAGCGGGAGCTACGAGCAGTACTTC. Translation gives CASSQSSHPHCSSGSYEQYF.

V usage is TRBV27 and J usage is TRBJ1-2; TRBD1 agrees at 11 bases. CDR3 length equals 16 residues. The germline V gene has CDR1 MNHEY and CDR2 SMNVEV (reference sequence). V lost 3 bases, J lost 7 bases, and 10 bases stayed unmatched. CDR3 region: CASSFSFGQGAGGYTF. CDR3 nucleotide sequence: TGTGCCAGCAGTTTCTCTTTCGGACAGGGGGCCGGTGGCTACACCTTC.

This chain uses TRBV2 with TRBJ2-3; 9 bases align to TRBD2. CDR1 SNHLY and CDR2 FYNNEI come from the germline V gene. J was trimmed by 2 bases and V by 7 bases; bases with no gene match: 7. CDR3 length: 15 amino acids. As DNA, the CDR3 is TGTGCCAGCACGCGGGCTAGCGGGAACACAGATACGCAGTATTTT. It yields the protein CASTRASGNTDTQYF.

This clone was counted a few times. This chain uses TRBV28 with TRBJ2-4, with D possibly TRBD1 on 6 matching bases. Trimming shortened V by 3 bases and J by 2 bases, and 11 bases separated the two germline ends. Germline values: CDR1 MDHEN, CDR2 SYDVKM. The CDR3 length is 15 residues. CDR3 nucleotide sequence: TGTGCCAGCAGTTTCAGGCAGGGGCCCAAAAACATTCAGTACTTC. Amino acid sequence: CASSFRQGPKNIQYF.